These 30 T cell receptor beta chains share one sample of origin, sequenced in a study of cytomegalovirus exposure and HLA in healthy donors. With 60 Vbeta and 13 Jbeta primers, the PCR was carried out. Assay used: immunoSEQ multiplex PCR; TCRdb lists only in-frame clones, some missing. In total, the table holds 30,000 to 45,000 clones. The sample was PBMCs. The receptors shown here come from a man in his forties in good health and CMV-seropositive.

The chain couples TRBV9 to TRBJ1-4; D is possibly TRBD1 (5 bases). V was pared by 4 bases and J by 7 bases, with 17 bases between. CDR1 is SGDLS, CDR2 YYNGEE, per germline. CDR3 length equals 15 residues. The CDR3 DNA reads TGTGCCAGCAGCCCCTGGGGGACGGAGGGTGAAAAACTGTTTTTT. Its protein product is CASSPWGTEGEKLFF.

The chain recombines TRBV7-3 with TRBJ2-1, with a tentative D call TRBD2 (6 bases). Germline V lookup: CDR1 SGHTA, CDR2 FQGTGA. The CDR3 loop spans 15 amino acids. The V end lost 6 bases, the J end lost 15 bases, and 27 bases lay between the germline ends. CDR3: CASRTTLVAEKVRFF. CDR3 bases: TGTGCCAGCAGGACCACCCTTGTAGCGGAAAAAGTTCGGTTCTTC.

The gene calls are TRBV5-5 and TRBJ1-5; D might be TRBD1 (5 bases). The CDR3 extends over 14 amino acids. The germline V gene has CDR1 SGHKS and CDR2 YYEKEE (reference sequence). V was pared by 2 bases and J by 5 bases, with 11 bases between. CDR3 region: CASSFQGQDQPQHF. The CDR3 DNA follows: TGTGCCAGCAGCTTTCAGGGCCAGGATCAGCCCCAGCATTTT.

The DNA for the CDR3 is TGTGCCAGCAGTTTCCCCGGTCCGGGCCCAGGGGGCTACACCTTC. Residues: CASSFPGPGPGGYTF. The chain has TRBV28 and TRBJ1-2, with D possibly being TRBD1 (5 bases). In germline, CDR1 is MDHEN, CDR2 SYDVKM. Trimming left V 3 bases short and J 8 bases short, with 19 bases between. The CDR3 has 15 amino acids.

The chain joins TRBV18 to TRBJ2-7; D is unresolved. The germline CDR1 and CDR2 sequences are KGHSH and LQKENI. Trimming took off 4 bases at V and 0 bases at J, with 10 bases between the two ends. This CDR3 comprises 14 residues. The CDR3 reads CASSRAAASYEQYF. Written as DNA, the CDR3 is TGTGCCAGCTCACGGGCCGCTGCCTCCTACGAGCAGTACTTC.

The genes are TRBV7-3 and TRBJ1-1; maybe TRBD1 (5 bases). Germline CDR1 reads SGHTA; CDR2 reads FQGTGA. V lost 1 base and J lost 0, with 9 bases in between. The CDR3 has 15 amino acids. Here the CDR3 DNA reads TGTGCCAGCAGCTTAATCACAGGCTTGAACACTGAAGCTTTCTTT. As protein: CASSLITGLNTEAFF.

V gene TRBV2 combines with J gene TRBJ1-5; the match to TRBD1 covers 7 bases. Germline V gene data show CDR1 as SNHLY and CDR2 as FYNNEI. The CDR3 extends over 15 amino acids. V lost 5 bases and J lost 4; bases outside the gene matches: 8. The CDR3 is CASSPSRDRNQPQHF. In DNA form, the CDR3 reads TGTGCCAGCAGTCCAAGCCGGGACAGAAATCAGCCCCAGCATTTT.

The chain recombines TRBV4-1 with TRBJ2-5, with 7 bases matching TRBD2. Germline V gene data show CDR1 as MGHRA and CDR2 as YSYEKL. CDR3 length: 15 amino acids. After removal of 3 bases from V and 5 bases from J, the junction contained 9 bases not matched to a gene. The chain's CDR3 is CASSQRGLFGETQYF. The CDR3 DNA follows: TGCGCCAGCAGCCAGAGGGGACTATTTGGGGAGACCCAGTACTTC.

This sequence joins TRBV29-1 and TRBJ2-5; a weak D match, TRBD2 (6 bases). The CDR3 loop spans 14 amino acids. The V gene lost 2 bases and the J gene lost 3 bases, with 13 bases spanning the gap. Germline CDR1 reads SQVTM; CDR2 reads ANQGSEA. The CDR3 loop is CSVERGGVKETQYF. The CDR3 coding sequence is TGCAGCGTTGAAAGAGGCGGGGTAAAAGAGACCCAGTACTTC.

The V and J genes are TRBV27 and TRBJ2-7; TRBD2 agrees at 11 bases. This CDR3 comprises 14 residues. Germline V CDR1 and CDR2: MNHEY, SMNVEV (reference sequence). Trimming removed 8 bases from V and 1 base from J; junction bases left unmatched: 4. The CDR3 coding sequence is TGTGCCAGCTGCCGGACTAGCGGGTCCTACGAGCAGTACTTC. This gives the protein CASCRTSGSYEQYF.

V is TRBV6-5 and J is TRBJ2-1; TRBD2 matches 7 bases. The V segment lost 6 bases and the J segment 9 bases; nucleotides outside the gene matches: 8. The CDR3 consists of 13 residues. The V gene's germline CDR1 is MNHEY and CDR2 SVGAGI. The CDR3 region is CASRVGRRLEQFF. In DNA, the CDR3 is TGTGCCAGCAGGGTCGGGAGGAGGCTTGAGCAGTTCTTC.

The chain carries TRBV25-1 and TRBJ1-2; no reliable D call. V lost 3 bases and J lost 0, with 5 bases in between. Germline CDR1 MGHDK, CDR2 SYGVNS. This CDR3 comprises 13 residues. The CDR3 coding sequence is TGTGCCAGCAGTGACCTAGCTAACTATGGCTACACCTTC. It encodes CASSDLANYGYTF.

The chain joins TRBV7-9 to TRBJ1-2, with D maybe TRBD1 (5 bases). V was trimmed by 2 bases and J by 0 bases, leaving 7 bases between them. The V gene's germline CDR1 is SEHNR and CDR2 FQNEAQ (reference sequence). The CDR3 is 14 amino acids. CDR3 region: CASSLQGANYGYTF. In nucleotides, the CDR3 is TGTGCCAGCAGCTTACAAGGGGCTAACTATGGCTACACCTTC.

The chain uses TRBV7-9 and TRBJ2-3; no reliable D call. The CDR3 has 14 residues. Germline CDR1 SEHNR, CDR2 FQNEAQ (reference sequence). V dropped 1 base and J dropped 2 bases, with 7 bases sitting between them. CDR3 DNA: TGTGCCAGCAGCTTAGATTCCCTCACAGATACGCAGTATTTT. Amino acids: CASSLDSLTDTQYF. The variable domain in full, with the rest retrieved from reference TRBV7-9 and TRBJ2-3, is DTGVSQNPRHKITKRGQNVTFRCDPISEHNRLYWYRQTLGQGPEFLTYFQNEAQLEKSRLLSDRFSAERPKGSFSTLEIQRTEQGDSAMYLCASSLDSLTDTQYFGPGTRLTVL.

The rearrangement links TRBV28 to TRBJ1-1; 9 bases fit TRBD1. The CDR3 totals 13 residues. Germline CDR1 and CDR2: MDHEN and SYDVKM. V lost 7 bases and J lost 1; bases outside the gene matches: 1. In nucleotides, the CDR3 is TGTGCCAGCAAGACAGGGGGGAACACTGAAGCTTTCTTT. Encoded protein: CASKTGGNTEAFF.

The chain uses TRBV5-8 and TRBJ2-1, with 7 bases that match TRBD2. The V gene end was trimmed by 3 bases and the J gene end by 0 bases; junction bases not matched to a gene: 3. Germline V gene data show CDR1 as SGHTS and CDR2 as YDEGEE. This CDR3 has 15 residues. The CDR3 loop reads CASSSERDSYNEQFF. The CDR3 coding sequence is TGTGCCAGCAGCTCCGAGCGGGACTCCTACAATGAGCAGTTCTTC. The full variable domain, with the rest looked up from reference TRBV5-8 and TRBJ2-1, is EAGVTQSPTHLIKTRGQQATLRCSPISGHTSVYWYQQALGLGLQFLLWYDEGEERNRGNFPPRFSGRQFPNYSSELNVNALELEDSALYLCASSSERDSYNEQFFGPGTRLTVL.

The chain couples TRBV19 to TRBJ2-3; D gene unclear. This CDR3 contains 13 residues. The germline V gene encodes CDR1 LNHDA and CDR2 SQIVND (reference sequence). V gave up 6 bases and J gave up 3 bases, with 10 bases separating them. The CDR3 region is CASSPLPTDTQYF. CDR3 nucleotides: TGTGCCAGTAGCCCCCTCCCTACAGATACGCAGTATTTT.

The chain links TRBV2 to TRBJ2-7; 7 positions match TRBD2. Losses at the gene ends were 8 bases for V and 2 bases for J; bases not matched to a gene: 3. This CDR3 contains 12 residues. The germline gives CDR1 SNHLY, CDR2 FYNNEI. The CDR3 loop reads CASARGAYEQYF. Written as DNA, the CDR3 is TGTGCCAGCGCTCGGGGGGCCTACGAGCAGTACTTC. The whole variable domain, filled in from reference TRBV2 and TRBJ2-7, reads EPEVTQTPSHQVTQMGQEVILRCVPISNHLYFYWYRQILGQKVEFLVSFYNNEISEKSEIFDDQFSVERPDGSNFTLKIRSTKLEDSAMYFCASARGAYEQYFGPGTRLTVT.

In nucleotides, the CDR3 is TGCGCCAGCAGCCAATACGGCGAGCAGTACTTC. It codes for CASSQYGEQYF. The chain joins TRBV4-1 to TRBJ2-7; D is unresolved. CDR1 MGHRA and CDR2 YSYEKL come from the germline V gene. The CDR3 is 11 amino acids. Trimming removed 2 bases at V and 6 bases at J, with 5 bases between.

The CDR3 DNA is TGTGCCAGCAGTGACTTCAGGGGGGAGCAGTACTTC. Protein: CASSDFRGEQYF. The chain recombines TRBV6-4 with TRBJ2-7; 7 bases align to TRBD1. Losses at the gene ends were 1 base for V and 7 bases for J; bases not matched to a gene: 1. Germline CDR1 MRHNA, CDR2 SNTAGT. The length of the CDR3 is 12 residues.

The chain carries TRBV5-1 and TRBJ2-1; a weak D match, TRBD1 (6 bases). The V gene lost 3 bases and the J gene lost 1 base, with 14 bases spanning the gap. Germline values: CDR1 SGHRS, CDR2 YFSETQ. The CDR3 has 16 amino acids. CDR3 protein: CASSSHGGRSYNEQFF. CDR3 coding DNA: TGCGCCAGCAGCTCCCATGGGGGCAGGTCCTACAATGAGCAGTTCTTC.

This chain connects TRBV29-1 to TRBJ1-2; a weak D match, TRBD1 (6 bases). Trimming shortened V by 3 bases and J by 4 bases, and 9 bases separated the two germline ends. CDR1 is SQVTM and CDR2 is ANQGSEA in the germline V gene. This CDR3 has 12 amino acids. The CDR3, as DNA: TGCAGCGTTGATCGGACAGCCTATGGCTACACCTTC. It translates to CSVDRTAYGYTF.

The J gene is TRBJ2-7, the V gene TRBV14, with TRBD1 identical over 10 bases. Trimming cost V 8 bases and J 5 bases; bases outside gene matches: 3. The CDR3 sequence is 12 residues long. The germline CDR1 and CDR2 sequences are SGHDN and FVKESK. The CDR3 DNA reads TGTGCCAGCTCGGGACAGGGGCACGAGCAGTACTTC. Its translation: CASSGQGHEQYF.

The genes are TRBV11-2 and TRBJ1-2; no reliable D call. V was shortened by 5 bases and J by 4 bases, with 8 bases between the two germline ends. The CDR3 contains 12 residues. Germline CDR1 is SGHAT and CDR2 is FQNNGV. CDR3 protein: CASSPVTYGYTF. In nucleotides, the CDR3 is TGTGCCAGCAGCCCAGTCACCTATGGCTACACCTTC.

The chain is built from TRBV14 and TRBJ2-7; TRBD2 matches 8 bases. V gave up 1 base and J gave up 6 bases; unmatched junction bases: 8. This CDR3 has 15 amino acids. In germline, CDR1 is SGHDN, CDR2 FVKESK. CDR3 coding DNA: TGTGCCAGCAGCCAAGGTCTGGGGACTAGGGGCGAGCAGTACTTC. It translates to CASSQGLGTRGEQYF.

The V gene is TRBV11-1, the J gene TRBJ1-2; 7 bases map to TRBD1. Per germline, CDR1 SGHAT and CDR2 FQDESV (reference sequence). The CDR3 length is 18 residues. With V trimmed by 4 bases and J by 2 bases, 16 bases remained unmatched. CDR3 DNA sequence: TGTGCCAGCAGCTCCTATAAACCGGGGACAGTAGGGAACTATGGCTACACCTTC. This gives the protein CASSSYKPGTVGNYGYTF.

This chain uses TRBV10-3 with TRBJ1-1; 8 bases match TRBD1. This CDR3 is 14 amino acids long. Germline trimming cut 4 bases from V and 1 base from J; bases unmatched to any gene: 2. In germline, CDR1 is ENHRY, CDR2 SYGVKD. DNA of the CDR3: TGTGCCATCAGTGCGGGACAGGAGAACACTGAAGCTTTCTTT. It translates to CAISAGQENTEAFF.

The chain joins TRBV7-2 to TRBJ2-5, with TRBD2 matching 16 bases. J was trimmed by 5 bases and V by 3 bases; bases with no gene match: 6. Germline V gene data show CDR1 as SGHTA and CDR2 as FQGNSA. This CDR3 has 17 amino acids. As DNA, the CDR3 is TGTGCCAGCAGCTTGGGACTAGCGGGAGGGCCGGGGGAGACCCAGTACTTC. Amino acid sequence: CASSLGLAGGPGETQYF.

CDR3 sequence (DNA): TGTGCCAGTAAAGGAGGGGACAGATTCAATTCACCCCTCCACTTT. Residues: CASKGGDRFNSPLHF. The chain employs TRBV19 and TRBJ1-6, with 7 positions matching TRBD1. Trimming took 7 bases from V and 7 from J; bases not matched to a gene: 10. This CDR3 is built from 15 residues. Germline V gives CDR1 LNHDA, CDR2 SQIVND (reference sequence).

The chain couples TRBV30 to TRBJ2-1; 8 positions agree with TRBD2. The germline gives CDR1 GTSNPN, CDR2 SVGIG (reference sequence). The CDR3 loop spans 15 amino acids. V trimming: 3 bases; J trimming: 6 bases; junction bases outside the gene matches: 10. CDR3 DNA sequence: TGTGCCTGGAGCCGAAGGGCGGGAGGCCTCAATGAGCAGTTCTTC. Its protein product is CAWSRRAGGLNEQFF.